The next 5 T cell receptor beta chains were all read from a single sample in a study of cytomegalovirus exposure and HLA in healthy donors. It was with 60 Vbeta and 13 Jbeta primers that the PCR ran. The repertoire was sequenced with immunoSEQ multiplex PCR; TCRdb's copy has only in-frame clones and lacks some. The sample records about 140,000 clones, approximately 71% being singletons. Source material: PBMCs. The receptors here all came from a woman in her 50s in good health and CMV-seronegative.

This clone was seen only a few times. The rearrangement joins TRBV6-1 to TRBJ2-1; D uncertain. The CDR3 is 12 residues long. The germline V gene has CDR1 MNHNS and CDR2 SASEGT. CDR3 in amino acids: CATLSVYNEQFF. The DNA of the CDR3 is TGTGCGACTTTGTCCGTTTACAATGAGCAGTTCTTC.

The J gene is TRBJ1-2, the V gene TRBV5-1, with 7 nucleotides matching TRBD1. The CDR3 loop spans 15 amino acids. Germline-derived CDR1 and CDR2 are SGHRS and YFSETQ. The junction had 6 bases not matched to a gene; V was cut back by 4 bases and J by 0 bases. CDR3 residues: CASSRGTATNYGYTF. Written as DNA, the CDR3 is TGCGCCAGCAGCCGTGGGACAGCTACTAACTATGGCTACACCTTC.

J is TRBJ2-3 and V is TRBV6-1; TRBD2 matches at 9 bases. V was clipped by 4 bases and J by 1 base; unmatched bases: 9. The CDR3 consists of 17 residues. Germline CDR1 reads MNHNS; CDR2 reads SASEGT. The chain's CDR3 is CASSAHVTSGGTDTQYF. CDR3 nucleotide sequence: TGTGCCAGCAGTGCCCATGTGACTAGCGGAGGCACAGATACGCAGTATTTT.

This chain links TRBV11-2 with TRBJ2-7; D is undetermined. This CDR3 region has 13 residues. The germline V gene has CDR1 SGHAT and CDR2 FQNNGV. V was shortened by 2 bases and J by 2 bases, with 7 bases between the two germline ends. The DNA of the CDR3 is TGTGCCAGCAGCTTACCAGGTCCCTACGAGCAGTACTTC. It yields the protein CASSLPGPYEQYF.

The V call is TRBV4-2, the J call TRBJ1-6; weak D call: TRBD1 (5 bases). Trimming pared 0 bases from V and 3 bases from J, leaving 6 bases between. Germline V gene data show CDR1 as LGHNA and CDR2 as YNFKEQ. The CDR3 length is 15 residues. CDR3 DNA: TGTGCCAGCAGCCAAGAGACAGACTATAATTCACCCCTCCACTTT. Translation gives CASSQETDYNSPLHF.